Listed here are 21 T cell receptor beta chains from one sample, sequenced in a study of blood T cell repertoires in COVID-19. Profiling relied on immunoSEQ multiplex PCR, and the TCRdb table lists in-frame clones only, not all of them. This sample has tens of thousands of clones, with nearly 90% found just once. The sequencing sample was made of peripheral blood. These receptors all stem from a man aged 50 to 60 with acute or convalescent COVID-19.

The chain employs TRBV7-2 and TRBJ2-5; TRBD2 agrees at 8 bases. The germline V gene has CDR1 SGHTA and CDR2 FQGNSA. V lost 6 bases to trimming and J lost 5 bases; unmatched junction nucleotides: 11. The length of the CDR3 is 15 residues. CDR3 in amino acids: CASSQSGGSSETQYF. In nucleotides, the CDR3 is TGTGCCAGCAGTCAAAGCGGGGGCAGTTCGGAGACCCAGTACTTC.

J is TRBJ1-5 and V is TRBV3-1 (or the pseudogene TRBV3-2), with a tentative D call TRBD1 (5 bases). Germline assignment: CDR1 LGHDT and CDR2 YNNKEL (reference sequence). V lost 0 bases and J lost 6, with 12 bases in between. This CDR3 spans 15 amino acids. The CDR3 region is CASSQENDSSQPQHF. CDR3 DNA: TGTGCCAGCAGCCAAGAAAATGACAGCTCTCAGCCCCAGCATTTT.

CDR3 residues: CASSVESVFAYEQYF. CDR3 DNA: TGTGCCAGCAGCGTAGAAAGCGTTTTCGCCTACGAGCAGTACTTC. The V gene is TRBV9, the J gene TRBJ2-7; no definite D call. V lost 0 bases and J 2 bases, leaving 12 bases between the germline ends. CDR1 is SGDLS, CDR2 YYNGEE, per germline. The CDR3 runs 15 residues.

The CDR3 region is CASSYGQITDTQYF. Written as DNA, the CDR3 is TGTGCCAGCAGTTATGGACAGATAACAGATACGCAGTATTTT. The chain is built from TRBV6-5 and TRBJ2-3; a weak D match, TRBD1 (6 bases). CDR3 length equals 14 residues. Germline assignment: CDR1 MNHEY and CDR2 SVGAGI. Trimming shortened V by 3 bases and J by 3 bases, and 10 bases separated the two germline ends.

V usage is TRBV7-9 and J usage is TRBJ2-6, with 11 nucleotides matching TRBD1. This CDR3 comprises 19 residues. V gave up 2 bases and J gave up 3 bases; unmatched junction bases: 9. Germline CDR1 SEHNR, CDR2 FQNEAQ (reference sequence). The CDR3 protein is CASSLTWDRGYSGANVLTF. The CDR3 bases are TGTGCCAGCAGCTTAACGTGGGACAGGGGGTATAGTGGGGCCAACGTCCTGACTTTC.

The sample holds one count of this clone. V is TRBV19 and J is TRBJ1-3; possible D gene TRBD1, 5 bases. The V gene lost 7 bases and the J gene lost 3 bases, with 13 bases spanning the gap. Germline V CDR1 and CDR2: LNHDA, SQIVND (reference sequence). This CDR3 spans 14 amino acids. DNA of the CDR3: TGTGCCAGTACCAGGGCTCTGGATGGAAACACCATATATTTT. It is translated as CASTRALDGNTIYF.

The V call is TRBV5-5, the J call TRBJ2-5, with TRBD2 identical over 8 bases. The germline V gene encodes CDR1 SGHKS and CDR2 YYEKEE (reference sequence). The CDR3 extends over 17 amino acids. Trimming removed 6 bases from V and 1 base from J; junction bases left unmatched: 14. CDR3 in DNA: TGTGCCAGCAATATTGGCGGGAGGCTAACCTTCCAAGAGACCCAGTACTTC. Translated: CASNIGGRLTFQETQYF.

The CDR3 DNA follows: TGTGCCAGCAGCTTAGCTAGCGGAAAACAAGAGACCCAGTACTTC. Translating gives CASSLASGKQETQYF. The chain combines TRBV7-9 with TRBJ2-5; weak D call: TRBD2 (6 bases). Trimming took 0 bases from V and 2 from J, leaving 10 bases between them. From germline, CDR1 is SEHNR and CDR2 FQNEAQ (reference sequence). The CDR3 runs 15 residues.

A few counts support this clone. Here the CDR3 DNA reads TGTGCCAGCAGCTTAACGACAGGGCTCTACGAGCAGTACTTC. It yields the protein CASSLTTGLYEQYF. The rearrangement joins TRBV7-9 to TRBJ2-7; TRBD1 agrees at 7 bases. Trimming took 2 bases from V and 3 from J; bases not matched to a gene: 4. Germline CDR1 reads SEHNR; CDR2 reads FQNEAQ (reference sequence). The CDR3 extends over 14 amino acids.

The chain uses TRBV15 and TRBJ2-2, with D unresolved. The CDR3 totals 15 residues. Per the germline V gene, CDR1 is LNHNV and CDR2 is YYDKDF (reference sequence). Trimming removed 1 base at V and 2 bases at J, with 8 bases between. The CDR3 region has the DNA TGTGCCACCAGCAGAGGTGTCTTAAACACCGGGGAGCTGTTTTTT. This sequence encodes CATSRGVLNTGELFF.

This chain joins TRBV19 and TRBJ2-2; 7 nucleotides agree with TRBD1. The germline CDR1 and CDR2 sequences are LNHDA and SQIVND (reference sequence). The length of the CDR3 is 16 residues. The V gene end was trimmed by 5 bases and the J gene end by 0 bases; junction bases not matched to a gene: 6. This CDR3 is CASSATGTANTGELFF. The CDR3 DNA follows: TGTGCCAGTAGTGCAACCGGGACAGCGAACACCGGGGAGCTGTTTTTT. The complete variable domain, with remaining parts taken from reference TRBV19 and TRBJ2-2, reads DGGITQSPKYLFRKEGQNVTLSCEQNLNHDAMYWYRQDPGQGLRLIYYSQIVNDFQKGDIAEGYSVSREKKESFPLTVTSAQKNPTAFYLCASSATGTANTGELFFGEGSRLTVL.

The chain links TRBV7-9 to TRBJ2-3; 12 bases are a match to TRBD2. Trimming at V came to 2 bases and at J to 2 bases, leaving 11 bases not matched to a gene. The CDR3 contains 19 residues. Germline V gives CDR1 SEHNR, CDR2 FQNEAQ (reference sequence). The CDR3 loop reads CASSLRSLTSGSPTDTQYF. The CDR3 DNA sequence: TGTGCCAGCAGCTTAAGGTCCCTGACTAGCGGGAGTCCCACAGATACGCAGTATTTT.

The chain has TRBV4-1 and TRBJ1-1; a weak D match, TRBD1 (6 bases). Germline loops: CDR1 MGHRA, CDR2 YSYEKL. CDR3 length: 14 amino acids. The ends were cut back, 1 base at V and 4 bases at J, with 10 bases in the middle. The CDR3 DNA reads TGCGCCAGCAGCCAAGTAGGGGGGGGCACTGAAGCTTTCTTT. Its translation is CASSQVGGGTEAFF.

The chain combines TRBV11-3 with TRBJ2-1; TRBD2 agrees at 14 bases. The V gene's germline CDR1 is SGHNT and CDR2 YENEEA. The CDR3 spans 20 residues. V was pared by 4 bases and J by 4 bases, with 15 bases of the junction left unmatched. CDR3 amino acids: CASSSRWTSGRNSGYNEQFF. The CDR3 coding sequence is TGTGCCAGCAGCTCCCGTTGGACTAGCGGGAGGAACTCTGGATACAATGAGCAGTTCTTC.

For the CDR3, the DNA is TGTGCCAGCCAGAAGCAGGGGGCTTCAGGCTACACCTTC. This translates into CASQKQGASGYTF. The rearrangement joins TRBV19 to TRBJ1-2; 8 bases agree with TRBD1. This CDR3 is 13 amino acids long. Per germline, CDR1 LNHDA and CDR2 SQIVND (reference sequence). The junction had 11 bases not matched to a gene; V was cut back by 9 bases and J by 8 bases. Full variable domain (outside the CDR3, taken from reference TRBV19 and TRBJ1-2): DGGITQSPKYLFRKEGQNVTLSCEQNLNHDAMYWYRQDPGQGLRLIYYSQIVNDFQKGDIAEGYSVSREKKESFPLTVTSAQKNPTAFYLCASQKQGASGYTFGSGTRLTVV.

The chain links TRBV29-1 to TRBJ1-2, with TRBD1 as a possible D gene (5 bases). V shed 4 bases and J shed 2 bases, with 14 bases lying between them. The germline V gene encodes CDR1 SQVTM and CDR2 ANQGSEA. The length of the CDR3 is 14 residues. CDR3 amino acids: CSVASDSQNYGYTF. DNA of the CDR3: TGCAGCGTTGCTAGCGACAGCCAAAACTATGGCTACACCTTC.

The chain joins TRBV7-9 to TRBJ2-1, with D perhaps TRBD1 (6 bases). V was clipped by 5 bases and J by 2 bases, with 10 bases between them. The CDR3 spans 14 residues. Germline V gene lookup returns CDR1 SEHNR and CDR2 FQNEAQ (reference sequence). CDR3: CASSPGQTYNEQFF. The CDR3 DNA reads as TGTGCCAGCAGCCCTGGACAGACCTACAATGAGCAGTTCTTC.

The rearrangement links TRBV18 to TRBJ2-3; 8 bases line up with TRBD2. The J segment lost 0 bases and the V segment lost 4 bases, leaving 6 bases of the junction unmatched. Germline CDR1 is KGHSH and CDR2 is LQKENI. The CDR3 has 16 residues. CDR3 coding DNA: TGTGCCAGCTCACGTTTTCGGGAGGGCAGCACAGATACGCAGTATTTT. Translating it yields CASSRFREGSTDTQYF.

The chain carries TRBV7-2 and TRBJ2-1; 10 nucleotides align to TRBD2. This CDR3 region has 15 residues. Germline lookup yields CDR1 SGHTA and CDR2 FQGNSA. The ends lost 5 bases at V and 9 bases at J; junction bases unmatched: 10. In DNA, the CDR3 is TGTGCCAGCAGCGATAGCGGGAGGAATGGGGTTGAGCAGTTCTTC. Translated: CASSDSGRNGVEQFF.

V gene TRBV11-3 combines with J gene TRBJ2-7, with D hard to call. CDR1 is SGHNT and CDR2 is YENEEA in the germline V gene. This CDR3 has 11 residues. Trimming shortened V by 4 bases and J by 4 bases, and 5 bases separated the two germline ends. The DNA for the CDR3 is TGTGCCAGCAGCTCCCTTTACGAGCAGTACTTC. Translating it yields CASSSLYEQYF.

This chain links TRBV5-4 with TRBJ2-2; D not resolved. Germline V gene sequence: CDR1 SGHNT, CDR2 YYREEE (reference sequence). This CDR3 region has 14 residues. V dropped 3 bases and J dropped 7 bases, with 13 bases sitting between them. The CDR3 sequence: CASSSLSRVGELFF. The CDR3, as DNA: TGTGCCAGCAGCTCCTTATCTAGAGTCGGGGAGCTGTTTTTT.